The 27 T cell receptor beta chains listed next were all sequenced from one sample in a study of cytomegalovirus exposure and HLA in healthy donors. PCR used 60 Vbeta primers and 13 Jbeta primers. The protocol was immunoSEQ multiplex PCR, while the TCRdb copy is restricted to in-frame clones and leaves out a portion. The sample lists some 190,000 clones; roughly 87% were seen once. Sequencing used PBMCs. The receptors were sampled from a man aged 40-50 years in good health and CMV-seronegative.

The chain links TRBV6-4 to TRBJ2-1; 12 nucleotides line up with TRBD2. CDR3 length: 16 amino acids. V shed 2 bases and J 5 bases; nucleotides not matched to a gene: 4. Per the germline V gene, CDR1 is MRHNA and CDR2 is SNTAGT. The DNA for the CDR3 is TGTGCCAGCAGTGACGGTCTAGCGGGGGGGGACAATGAGCAGTTCTTC. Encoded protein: CASSDGLAGGDNEQFF.

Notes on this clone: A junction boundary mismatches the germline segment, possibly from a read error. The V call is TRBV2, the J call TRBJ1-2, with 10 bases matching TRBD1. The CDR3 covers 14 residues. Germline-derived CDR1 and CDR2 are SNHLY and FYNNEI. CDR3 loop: CASREDRGPYGYTF. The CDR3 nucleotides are TGTGCCAGCAGGGAAGACAGGGGGCCCTATGGCTACACCTTC.

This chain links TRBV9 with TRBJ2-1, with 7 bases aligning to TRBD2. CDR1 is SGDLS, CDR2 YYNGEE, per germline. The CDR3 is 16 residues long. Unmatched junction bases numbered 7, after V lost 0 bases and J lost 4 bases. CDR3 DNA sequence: TGTGCCAGCAGCGTAGTGAGCGGGAATACGTACAATGAGCAGTTCTTC. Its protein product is CASSVVSGNTYNEQFF.

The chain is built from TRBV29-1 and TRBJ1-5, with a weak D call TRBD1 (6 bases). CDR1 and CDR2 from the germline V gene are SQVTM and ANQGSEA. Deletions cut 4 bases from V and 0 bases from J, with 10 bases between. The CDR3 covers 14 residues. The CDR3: CSVAGGNSNQPQHF. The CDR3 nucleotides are TGCAGCGTTGCTGGGGGCAATAGCAATCAGCCCCAGCATTTT.

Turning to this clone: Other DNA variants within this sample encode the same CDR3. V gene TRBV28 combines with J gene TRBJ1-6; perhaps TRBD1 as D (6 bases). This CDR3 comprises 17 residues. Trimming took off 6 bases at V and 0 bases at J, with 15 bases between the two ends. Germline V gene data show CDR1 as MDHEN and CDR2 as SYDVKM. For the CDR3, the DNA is TGTGCCAGCAGCCTGGGGGCAGGAAGCTCCTATAATTCACCCCTCCACTTT. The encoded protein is CASSLGAGSSYNSPLHF.

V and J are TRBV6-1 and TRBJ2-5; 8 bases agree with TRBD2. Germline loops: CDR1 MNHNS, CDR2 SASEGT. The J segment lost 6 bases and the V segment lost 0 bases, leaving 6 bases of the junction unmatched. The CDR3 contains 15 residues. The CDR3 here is CASSEATSARKTQYF. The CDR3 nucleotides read TGTGCCAGCAGTGAAGCGACTAGCGCGAGGAAGACCCAGTACTTC.

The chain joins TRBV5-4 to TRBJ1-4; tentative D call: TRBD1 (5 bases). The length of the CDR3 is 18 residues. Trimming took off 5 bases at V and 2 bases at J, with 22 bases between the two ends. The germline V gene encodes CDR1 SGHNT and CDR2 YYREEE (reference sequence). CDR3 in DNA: TGTGCCAGCAGTCCGGACAACCCTAATTTACGGACTAATGAAAAACTGTTTTTT. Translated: CASSPDNPNLRTNEKLFF.

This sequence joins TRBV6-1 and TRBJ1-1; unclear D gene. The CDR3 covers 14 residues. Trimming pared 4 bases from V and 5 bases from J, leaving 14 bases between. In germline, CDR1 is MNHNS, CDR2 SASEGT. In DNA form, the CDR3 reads TGTGCCAGCAGTGCGCCGGCGGGGAGGACTGAAGCTTTCTTT. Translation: CASSAPAGRTEAFF.

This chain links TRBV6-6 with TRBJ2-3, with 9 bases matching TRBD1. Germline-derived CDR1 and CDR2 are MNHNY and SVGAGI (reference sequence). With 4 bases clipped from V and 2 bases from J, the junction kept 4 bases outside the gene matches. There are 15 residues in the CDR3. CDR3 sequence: CASSWGTGITDTQYF. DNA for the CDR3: TGTGCCAGCAGTTGGGGGACAGGGATCACAGATACGCAGTATTTT.

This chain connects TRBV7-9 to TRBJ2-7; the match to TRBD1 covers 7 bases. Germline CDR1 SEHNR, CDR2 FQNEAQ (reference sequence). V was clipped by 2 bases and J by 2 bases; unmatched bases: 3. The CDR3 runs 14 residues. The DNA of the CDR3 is TGTGCCAGCAGCTTATATCAGGGGGCCTACGAGCAGTACTTC. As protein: CASSLYQGAYEQYF.

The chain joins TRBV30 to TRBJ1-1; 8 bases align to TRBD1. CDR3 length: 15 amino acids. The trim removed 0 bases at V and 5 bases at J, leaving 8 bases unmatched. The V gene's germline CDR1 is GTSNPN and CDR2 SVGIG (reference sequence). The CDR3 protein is CAWSVPWTGRTEAFF. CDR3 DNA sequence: TGTGCCTGGAGTGTACCCTGGACAGGGAGGACTGAAGCTTTCTTT.

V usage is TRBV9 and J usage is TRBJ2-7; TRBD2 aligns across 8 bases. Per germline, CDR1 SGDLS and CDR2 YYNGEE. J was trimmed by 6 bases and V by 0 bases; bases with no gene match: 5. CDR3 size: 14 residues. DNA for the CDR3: TGTGCCAGCAGCGTAGTTCCGGGAGGGTCCGAGCAGTACTTC. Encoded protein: CASSVVPGGSEQYF.

The CDR3 loop reads CSVELGGQVNTEAFF. The CDR3 DNA reads as TGCAGCGTTGAATTGGGGGGGCAGGTGAACACTGAAGCTTTCTTT. The chain carries TRBV29-1 and TRBJ1-1; TRBD1 is a possible D gene (6 bases). The CDR3 loop spans 15 amino acids. The ends were cut back, 2 bases at V and 0 bases at J, with 13 bases in the middle. Germline-derived CDR1 and CDR2 are SQVTM and ANQGSEA. Looking up the rest from reference TRBV29-1 and TRBJ1-1 gives the full variable domain: SAVISQKPSRDICQRGTSLTIQCQVDSQVTMMFWYRQQPGQSLTLIATANQGSEATYESGFVIDKFPISRPNLTFSTLTVSNMSPEDSSIYLCSVELGGQVNTEAFFGQGTRLTVV.

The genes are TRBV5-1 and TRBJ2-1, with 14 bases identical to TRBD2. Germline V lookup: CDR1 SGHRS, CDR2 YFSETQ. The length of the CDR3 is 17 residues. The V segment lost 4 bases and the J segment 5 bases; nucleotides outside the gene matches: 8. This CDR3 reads CASSPLGTSGGNNEQFF. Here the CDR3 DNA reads TGCGCCAGCAGCCCCCTAGGGACTAGCGGGGGAAACAATGAGCAGTTCTTC.

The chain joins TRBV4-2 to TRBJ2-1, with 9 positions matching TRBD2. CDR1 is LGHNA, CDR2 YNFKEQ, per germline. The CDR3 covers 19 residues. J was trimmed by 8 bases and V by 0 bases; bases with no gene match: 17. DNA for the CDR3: TGTGCCAGCAGCCAAGATGGGGAAAGCGGGGGGACTTTCGTCCATGAGCAGTTCTTC. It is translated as CASSQDGESGGTFVHEQFF.

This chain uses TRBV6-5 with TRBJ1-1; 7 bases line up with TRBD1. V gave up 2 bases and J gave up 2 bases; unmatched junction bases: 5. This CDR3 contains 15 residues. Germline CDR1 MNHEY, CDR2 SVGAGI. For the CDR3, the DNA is TGTGCCAGCAGTTACGAGGGGGCAGGAAACACTGAAGCTTTCTTT. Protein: CASSYEGAGNTEAFF.

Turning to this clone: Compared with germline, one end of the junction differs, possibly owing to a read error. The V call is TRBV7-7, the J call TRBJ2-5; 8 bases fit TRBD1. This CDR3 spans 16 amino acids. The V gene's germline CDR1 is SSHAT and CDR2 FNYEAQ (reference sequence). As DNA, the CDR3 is TGTGCTAGCAGCTTAGGGGCAGGGGGCGCCGGAGAGACCCAGTACTTC. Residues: CASSLGAGGAGETQYF.

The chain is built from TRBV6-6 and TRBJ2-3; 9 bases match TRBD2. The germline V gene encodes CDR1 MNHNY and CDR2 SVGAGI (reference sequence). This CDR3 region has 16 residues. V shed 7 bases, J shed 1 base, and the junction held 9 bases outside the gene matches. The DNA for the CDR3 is TGTGCCAGCAAACCCACCTTAGCGGGGGGCACAGATACGCAGTATTTT. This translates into CASKPTLAGGTDTQYF.

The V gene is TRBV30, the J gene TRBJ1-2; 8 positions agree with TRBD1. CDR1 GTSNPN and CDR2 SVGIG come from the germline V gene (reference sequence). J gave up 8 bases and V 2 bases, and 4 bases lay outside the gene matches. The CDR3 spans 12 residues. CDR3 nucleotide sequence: TGTGCCTGGAGTAAGGACAGGGAGGGCTACACCTTC. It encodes CAWSKDREGYTF.

The CDR3 bases are TGTGCCAGCAGTTACTCCACAGGGTGGTCCTACGAGCAGTACTTC. It translates to CASSYSTGWSYEQYF. This chain uses TRBV6-6 with TRBJ2-7, with D maybe TRBD1 (6 bases). The CDR3 sequence is 15 residues long. CDR1 is MNHNY and CDR2 is SVGAGI in the germline V gene (reference sequence). Deletions cut 0 bases from V and 1 base from J, with 10 bases between.

The CDR3 sequence: CASRRFQGTDTQYF. As DNA, the CDR3 is TGTGCCAGCAGGAGATTTCAAGGCACAGATACGCAGTATTTT. This chain links TRBV7-9 with TRBJ2-3, with D unclear. The CDR3 covers 14 residues. Trimming cost V 6 bases and J 1 base, with 11 bases left between them. CDR1 and CDR2 (germline): SEHNR, FQNEAQ (reference sequence).

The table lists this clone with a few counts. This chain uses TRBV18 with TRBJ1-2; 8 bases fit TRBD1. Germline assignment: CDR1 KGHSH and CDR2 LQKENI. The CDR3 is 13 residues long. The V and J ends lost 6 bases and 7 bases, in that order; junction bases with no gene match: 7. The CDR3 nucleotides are TGTGCCAGCTCCGTCGACAGGGGCGGTGGCTACACCTTC. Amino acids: CASSVDRGGGYTF. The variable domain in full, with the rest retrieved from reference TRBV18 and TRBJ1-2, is NAGVMQNPRHLVRRRGQEARLRCSPMKGHSHVYWYRQLPEEGLKFMVYLQKENIIDESGMPKERFSAEFPKEGPSILRIQQVVRGDSAAYFCASSVDRGGGYTFGSGTRLTVV.

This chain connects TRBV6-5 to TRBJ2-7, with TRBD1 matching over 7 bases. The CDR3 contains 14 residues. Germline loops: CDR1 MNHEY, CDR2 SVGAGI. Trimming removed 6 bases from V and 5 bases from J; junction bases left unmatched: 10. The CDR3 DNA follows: TGTGCCAGCAGCCCGCGACAGGGCTTCCACGAGCAGTACTTC. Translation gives CASSPRQGFHEQYF.

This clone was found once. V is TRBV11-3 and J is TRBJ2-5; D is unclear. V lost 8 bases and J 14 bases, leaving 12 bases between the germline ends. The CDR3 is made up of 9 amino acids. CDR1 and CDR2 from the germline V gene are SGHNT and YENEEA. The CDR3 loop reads CASPWADYF. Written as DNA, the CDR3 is TGTGCCAGCCCCTGGGCCGATTACTTC.

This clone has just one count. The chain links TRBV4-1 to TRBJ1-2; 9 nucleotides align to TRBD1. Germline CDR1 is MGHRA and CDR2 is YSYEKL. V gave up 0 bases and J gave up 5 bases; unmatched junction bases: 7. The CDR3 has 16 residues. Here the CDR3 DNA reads TGCGCCAGCAGCCAAGACCCGACAGGGGGACTATATGGCTACACCTTC. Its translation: CASSQDPTGGLYGYTF.

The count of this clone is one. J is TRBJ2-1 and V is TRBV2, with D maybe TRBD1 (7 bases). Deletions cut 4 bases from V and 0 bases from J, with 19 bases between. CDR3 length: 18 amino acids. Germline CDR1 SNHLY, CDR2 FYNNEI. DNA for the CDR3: TGTGCCAGCAGTGGTCGCGCGGCGGGACAGAGCTCCTACAATGAGCAGTTCTTC. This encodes CASSGRAAGQSSYNEQFF.

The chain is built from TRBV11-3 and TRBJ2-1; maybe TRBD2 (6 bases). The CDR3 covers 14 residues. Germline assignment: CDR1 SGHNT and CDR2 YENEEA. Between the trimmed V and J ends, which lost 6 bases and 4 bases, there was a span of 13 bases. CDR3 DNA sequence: TGTGCCAGCAGTGTGGGGGGATTTTACAATGAGCAGTTCTTC. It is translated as CASSVGGFYNEQFF.